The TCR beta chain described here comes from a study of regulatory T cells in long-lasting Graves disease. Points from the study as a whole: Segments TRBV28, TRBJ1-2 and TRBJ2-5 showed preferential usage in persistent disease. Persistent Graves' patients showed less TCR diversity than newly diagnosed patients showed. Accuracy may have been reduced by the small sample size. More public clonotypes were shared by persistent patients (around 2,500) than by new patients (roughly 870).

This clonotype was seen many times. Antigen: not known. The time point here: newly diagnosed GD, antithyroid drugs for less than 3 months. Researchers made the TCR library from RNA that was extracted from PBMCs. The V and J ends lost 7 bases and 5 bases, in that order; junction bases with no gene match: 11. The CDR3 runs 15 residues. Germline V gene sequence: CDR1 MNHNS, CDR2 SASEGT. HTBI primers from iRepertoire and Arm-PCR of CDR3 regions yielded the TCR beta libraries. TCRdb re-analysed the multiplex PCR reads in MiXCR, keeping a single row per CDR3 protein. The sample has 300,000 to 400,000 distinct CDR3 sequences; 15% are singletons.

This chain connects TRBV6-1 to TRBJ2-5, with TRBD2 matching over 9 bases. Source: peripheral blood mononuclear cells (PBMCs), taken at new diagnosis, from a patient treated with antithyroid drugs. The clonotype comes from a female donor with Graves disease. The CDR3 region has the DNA TGTGCCAGCATTCAGGCTAGCGGGATGGGGGAGACCCAGTACTTC. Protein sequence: CASIQASGMGETQYF.